The T cell receptor (beta chain) under discussion was sequenced for a study of shared clonotypes between healthy human individuals. This CDR3 is built from 13 residues. The ends lost 5 bases at V and 6 bases at J; junction bases unmatched: 8. CDR1 and CDR2 (germline): SGHTS, YDEGEE. Clones were sequenced by immunoSEQ multiplex PCR, and TCRdb holds only the in-frame ones, with some missing. The table includes almost 700,000 clones, just over 90% detected once. Naive-designated CD8 cells lacked CD45RO, were positively enriched for CCR7, and omitted terminally differentiated effector memory CD45RA+ cells.

Sequenced input: naive CD8+ T cells sorted from blood. The sequence was collected from a man aged 25 to 45 in good health. The rearrangement uses TRBV5-8 and TRBJ2-7; 7 bases fit TRBD1. CDR3 sequence (DNA): TGTGCCAGCAGTTCCCTAGGGGGCCCCGAGCAGTACTTC. It encodes CASSSLGGPEQYF.